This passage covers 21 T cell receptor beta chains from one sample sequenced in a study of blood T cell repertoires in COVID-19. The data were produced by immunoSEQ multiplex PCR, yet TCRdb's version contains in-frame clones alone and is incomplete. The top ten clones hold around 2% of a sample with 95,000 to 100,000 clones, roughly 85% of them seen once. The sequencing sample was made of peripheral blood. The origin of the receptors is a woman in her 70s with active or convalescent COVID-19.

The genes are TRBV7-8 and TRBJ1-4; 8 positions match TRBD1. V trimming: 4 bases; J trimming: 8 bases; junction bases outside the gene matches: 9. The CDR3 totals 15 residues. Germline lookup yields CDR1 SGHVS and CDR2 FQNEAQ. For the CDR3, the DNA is TGTGCCAGCAGCTCCATTACAGGGGGTGGCGAAAAACTGTTTTTT. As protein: CASSSITGGGEKLFF.

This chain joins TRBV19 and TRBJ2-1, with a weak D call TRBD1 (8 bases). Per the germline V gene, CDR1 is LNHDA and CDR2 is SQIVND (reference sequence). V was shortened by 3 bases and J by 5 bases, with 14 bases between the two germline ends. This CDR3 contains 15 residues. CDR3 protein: CASSIRTGRDNEQFF. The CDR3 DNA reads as TGTGCCAGTAGTATCAGGACAGGGAGGGACAATGAGCAGTTCTTC.

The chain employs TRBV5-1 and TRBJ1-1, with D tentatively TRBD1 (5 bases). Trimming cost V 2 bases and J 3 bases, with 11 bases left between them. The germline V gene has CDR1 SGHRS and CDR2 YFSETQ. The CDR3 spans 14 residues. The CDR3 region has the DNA TGCGCCAGCAGCTTCTTCCAGGGTGACACTGAAGCTTTCTTT. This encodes CASSFFQGDTEAFF. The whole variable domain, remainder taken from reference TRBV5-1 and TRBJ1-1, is KAGVTQTPRYLIKTRGQQVTLSCSPISGHRSVSWYQQTPGQGLQFLFEYFSETQRNKGNFPGRFSGRQFSNSRSEMNVSTLELGDSALYLCASSFFQGDTEAFFGQGTRLTVV.

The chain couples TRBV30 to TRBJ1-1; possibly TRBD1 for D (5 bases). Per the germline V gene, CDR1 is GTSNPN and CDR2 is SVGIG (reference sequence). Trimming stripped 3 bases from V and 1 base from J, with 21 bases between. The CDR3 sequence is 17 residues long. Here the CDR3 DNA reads TGTGCCTGGAGCCCCGGTCCCAGAGGTAGGGGGAACACTGAAGCTTTCTTT. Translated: CAWSPGPRGRGNTEAFF.

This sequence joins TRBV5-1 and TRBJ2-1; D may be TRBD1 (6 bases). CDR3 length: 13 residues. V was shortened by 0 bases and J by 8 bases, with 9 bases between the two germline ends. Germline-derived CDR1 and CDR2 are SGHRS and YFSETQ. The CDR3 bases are TGCGCCAGCAGCTTGGCCAACAGGGATGAGCAGTTCTTC. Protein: CASSLANRDEQFF. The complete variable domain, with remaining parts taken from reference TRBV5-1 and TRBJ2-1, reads KAGVTQTPRYLIKTRGQQVTLSCSPISGHRSVSWYQQTPGQGLQFLFEYFSETQRNKGNFPGRFSGRQFSNSRSEMNVSTLELGDSALYLCASSLANRDEQFFGPGTRLTVL.

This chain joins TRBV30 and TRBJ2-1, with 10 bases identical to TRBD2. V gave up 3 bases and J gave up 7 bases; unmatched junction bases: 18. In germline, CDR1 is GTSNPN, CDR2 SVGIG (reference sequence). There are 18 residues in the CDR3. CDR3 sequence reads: CAWRKREGVLLLRNEQFF. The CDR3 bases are TGTGCCTGGAGAAAGCGGGAGGGCGTTTTGTTGTTAAGGAATGAGCAGTTCTTC.

Here the CDR3 reads CASSLAREYNQPQHF. CDR3 in DNA: TGTGCCAGCAGCTTAGCCCGGGAGTACAATCAGCCCCAGCATTTT. The chain uses TRBV7-8 and TRBJ1-5; D remains ambiguous. The CDR3 consists of 15 residues. Germline V lookup: CDR1 SGHVS, CDR2 FQNEAQ. Trimming pared 0 bases from V and 3 bases from J, leaving 9 bases between.

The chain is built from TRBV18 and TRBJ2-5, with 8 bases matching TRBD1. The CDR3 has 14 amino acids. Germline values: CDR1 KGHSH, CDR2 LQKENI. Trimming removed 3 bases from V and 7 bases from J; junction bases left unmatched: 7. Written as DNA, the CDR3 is TGTGCCAGCTCACCGGGACAGGAGAAAGGGACCCAGTACTTC. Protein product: CASSPGQEKGTQYF.

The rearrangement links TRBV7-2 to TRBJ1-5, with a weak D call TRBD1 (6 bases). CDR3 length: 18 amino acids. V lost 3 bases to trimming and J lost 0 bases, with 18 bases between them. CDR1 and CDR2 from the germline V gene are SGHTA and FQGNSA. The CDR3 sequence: CASSFKGGDYNSNQPQHF. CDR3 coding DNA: TGTGCCAGCAGCTTTAAAGGGGGGGACTACAATAGCAATCAGCCCCAGCATTTT.

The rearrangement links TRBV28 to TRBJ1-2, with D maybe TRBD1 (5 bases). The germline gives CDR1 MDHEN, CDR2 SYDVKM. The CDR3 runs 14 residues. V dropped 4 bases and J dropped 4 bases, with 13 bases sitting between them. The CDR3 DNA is TGTGCCAGCAGTTCAGCAGGGACTAGCTATGGCTACACCTTC. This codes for CASSSAGTSYGYTF.

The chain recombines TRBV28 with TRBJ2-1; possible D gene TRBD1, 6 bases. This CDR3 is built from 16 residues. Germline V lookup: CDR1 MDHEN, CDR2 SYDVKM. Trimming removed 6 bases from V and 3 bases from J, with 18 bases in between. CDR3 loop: CASSLPGQGNYNEQFF. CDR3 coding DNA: TGTGCCAGCAGCCTTCCGGGGCAGGGGAACTACAATGAGCAGTTCTTC.

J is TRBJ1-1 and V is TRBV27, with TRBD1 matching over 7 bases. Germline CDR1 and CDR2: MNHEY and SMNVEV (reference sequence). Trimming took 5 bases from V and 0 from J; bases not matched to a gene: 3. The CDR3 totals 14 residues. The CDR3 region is CASSQQGLNTEAFF. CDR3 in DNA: TGTGCCAGCAGTCAACAGGGGCTGAACACTGAAGCTTTCTTT.

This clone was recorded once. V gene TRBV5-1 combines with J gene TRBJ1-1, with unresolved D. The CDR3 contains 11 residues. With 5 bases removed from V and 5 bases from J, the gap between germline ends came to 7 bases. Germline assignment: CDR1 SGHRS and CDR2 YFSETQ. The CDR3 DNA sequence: TGCGCCAGCAGAGAGGTTACTGAAGCTTTCTTT. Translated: CASREVTEAFF.

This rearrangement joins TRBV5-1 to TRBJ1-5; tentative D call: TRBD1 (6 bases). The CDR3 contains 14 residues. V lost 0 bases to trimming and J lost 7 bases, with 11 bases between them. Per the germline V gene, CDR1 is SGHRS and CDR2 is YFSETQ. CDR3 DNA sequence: TGCGCCAGCAGCTTGGAGGGGGTTGGGCAGCCCCAGCATTTT. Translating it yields CASSLEGVGQPQHF.

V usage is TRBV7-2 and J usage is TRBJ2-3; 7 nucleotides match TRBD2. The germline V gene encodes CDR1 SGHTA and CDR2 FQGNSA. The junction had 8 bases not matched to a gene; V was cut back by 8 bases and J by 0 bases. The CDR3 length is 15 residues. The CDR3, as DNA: TGTGCCAGCGACCCCTTGCGGGAGAGCACAGATACGCAGTATTTT. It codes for CASDPLRESTDTQYF. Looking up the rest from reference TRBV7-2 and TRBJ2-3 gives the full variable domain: GAGVSQSPSNKVTEKGKDVELRCDPISGHTALYWYRQSLGQGLEFLIYFQGNSAPDKSGLPSDRFSAERTGGSVSTLTIQRTQQEDSAVYLCASDPLRESTDTQYFGPGTRLTVL.

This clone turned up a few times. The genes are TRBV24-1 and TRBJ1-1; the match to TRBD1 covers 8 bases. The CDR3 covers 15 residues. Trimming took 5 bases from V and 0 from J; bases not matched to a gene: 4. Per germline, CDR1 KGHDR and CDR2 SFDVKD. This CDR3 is CATSGSGGLNTEAFF. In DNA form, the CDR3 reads TGTGCCACCAGTGGTTCAGGGGGCTTGAACACTGAAGCTTTCTTT.

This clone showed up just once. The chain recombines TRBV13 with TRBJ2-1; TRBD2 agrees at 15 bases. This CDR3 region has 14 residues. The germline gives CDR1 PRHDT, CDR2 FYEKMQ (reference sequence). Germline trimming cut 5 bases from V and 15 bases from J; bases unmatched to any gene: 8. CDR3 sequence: CASSPGLAGGLGFF. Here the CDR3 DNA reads TGTGCCAGCAGCCCCGGACTAGCGGGAGGGCTCGGGTTCTTC.

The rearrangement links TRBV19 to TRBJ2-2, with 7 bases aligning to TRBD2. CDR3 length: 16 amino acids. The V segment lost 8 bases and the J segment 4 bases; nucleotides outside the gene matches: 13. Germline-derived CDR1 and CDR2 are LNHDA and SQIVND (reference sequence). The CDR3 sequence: CASGGIRGSVTGELFF. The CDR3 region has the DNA TGTGCCAGTGGCGGAATCCGCGGGAGTGTCACCGGGGAGCTGTTTTTT.

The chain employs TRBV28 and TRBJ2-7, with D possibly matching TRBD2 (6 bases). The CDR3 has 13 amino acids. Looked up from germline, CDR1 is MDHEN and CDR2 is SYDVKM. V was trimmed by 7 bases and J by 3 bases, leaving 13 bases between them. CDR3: CASIGGLYYEQYF. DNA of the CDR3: TGTGCCAGCATTGGGGGACTTTACTACGAGCAGTACTTC.

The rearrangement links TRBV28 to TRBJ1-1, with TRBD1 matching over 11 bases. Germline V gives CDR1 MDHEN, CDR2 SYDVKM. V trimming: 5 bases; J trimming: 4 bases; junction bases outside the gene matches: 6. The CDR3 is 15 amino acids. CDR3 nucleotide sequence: TGTGCCAGCAGTCGGACAGGGGGCTTTACCACTGAAGCTTTCTTT. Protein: CASSRTGGFTTEAFF.

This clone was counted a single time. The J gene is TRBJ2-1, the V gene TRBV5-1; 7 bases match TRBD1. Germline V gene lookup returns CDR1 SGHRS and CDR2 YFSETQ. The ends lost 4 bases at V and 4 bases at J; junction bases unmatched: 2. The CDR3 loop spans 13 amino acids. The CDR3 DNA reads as TGCGCCAGCAGCGAGGGACAGTACAATGAGCAGTTCTTC. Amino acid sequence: CASSEGQYNEQFF.